The entry below gives a single T cell receptor (beta chain) sequence along with its context. V was cut by 0 bases and J by 3 bases, with 9 bases left in between. The CDR3 has 16 amino acids. Assay: immunoSEQ multiplex PCR; the TCRdb copy retains only in-frame clones and omits some. The table has roughly 66,000 clones, approximately 85% seen once. The data stem from a study of T cell responses to AZD1222 COVID-19 vaccine. The source material was peripheral blood, sampled on day 0 of AZD1222 vaccination. The chain uses TRBV23-1 and TRBJ1-6; unclear D gene. TRBV23-1 is noted as an ORF with a role that remains uncertain. This TCR was recovered from an adult in good health. This CDR3 reads CASSQSRKGYNSPLHF. The CDR3 region has the DNA TGCGCCAGCAGTCAATCGAGAAAGGGCTATAATTCACCCCTCCACTTT.